This T cell receptor (beta chain) was sequenced for a study of cytotoxic CD8 clonotypes in ibrutinib-treated CLL. About the research overall: Response samples followed a median about 11 months of treatment, range 6 to 36.

CDR3 length: 12 residues. Germline CDR1 and CDR2: MNHNY and SVGAGI (reference sequence). The V gene end was trimmed by 9 bases and the J gene end by 6 bases; junction bases not matched to a gene: 6. The intended depth for sequencing was 1 in 200,000 to 1 in 1 million T cells. Repertoires were generated with immunoSEQ multiplex PCR, while TCRdb's copy carries only in-frame clones and drops some. This table has fewer than 300,000 clones, approximately 76% appearing once. Here the sequenced sample was PBMCs, taken at disease progression, from a patient treated with ibrutinib. This sequence joins TRBV6-6 and TRBJ2-3, with 7 bases lining up with TRBD1. The sequence was collected from a human donor with chronic lymphocytic leukemia. The CDR3 loop is CASNRGPDTQYF. The CDR3 DNA reads TGTGCCAGTAACAGGGGCCCGGATACGCAGTATTTT.